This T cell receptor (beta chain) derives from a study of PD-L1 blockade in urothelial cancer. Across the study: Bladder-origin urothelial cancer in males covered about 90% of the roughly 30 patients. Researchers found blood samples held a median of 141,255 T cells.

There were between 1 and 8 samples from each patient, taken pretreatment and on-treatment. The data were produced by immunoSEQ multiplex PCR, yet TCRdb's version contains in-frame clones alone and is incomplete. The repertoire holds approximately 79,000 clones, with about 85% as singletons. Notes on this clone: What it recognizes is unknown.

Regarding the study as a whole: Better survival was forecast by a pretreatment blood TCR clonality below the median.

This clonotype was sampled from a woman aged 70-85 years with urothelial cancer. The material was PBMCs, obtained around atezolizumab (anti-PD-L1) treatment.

CDR3 region: CASHLNTEAFF. The CDR3 DNA sequence: TGTGCCAGCCATCTGAACACTGAAGCTTTCTTT. The V gene is TRBV5-4, the J gene TRBJ1-1, with D hard to call. The CDR3 runs to 11 residues. V was pared by 7 bases and J by 0 bases, with 4 bases between. Germline CDR1 and CDR2: SGHNT and YYREEE (reference sequence).